The rows below give T cell receptor beta chains drawn from one sample of a study of somatic mutations in cytotoxic T cells in rheumatoid arthritis. Sequencing was performed with immunoSEQ multiplex PCR; in TCRdb, only in-frame clones are kept and a portion is missing. The sample carries tens of thousands of clones, approximately 86% recorded once. Sequences were obtained from CD8+ T cells sorted from blood. The receptors derive from an adult with rheumatoid arthritis. Both conserved end residues are part of each CDR3. The order of the fields is J gene, V gene, D gene, CDR3 protein, CDR3 DNA. A D gene is named only where the DNA matches it firmly.

TRBJ2-2 | TRBV7-9 | TRBD2 | CASSFPGTRAMAGELFF | TGTGCCAGCAGCTTCCCCGGGACTAGGGCGATGGCCGGGGAGCTGTTTTTT
TRBJ1-1 | TRBV7-9 | NA | CASSLGGRTEAFF | TGTGCCAGCAGCTTAGGCGGGCGCACTGAAGCTTTCTTT
TRBJ1-5 | TRBV12-5 | NA | CASGPPPGDQPQHF | TGTGCTAGTGGTCCACCCCCAGGGGATCAGCCCCAGCATTTT
TRBJ2-3 | TRBV6-5 | TRBD2 | CASSHIAGGTQYF | TGTGCCAGCAGTCATATAGCGGGGGGGACGCAGTATTTT
TRBJ2-5 | TRBV29-1 | TRBD1 | CSVEFISGTGRFRETQYF | TGCAGCGTTGAATTCATCTCCGGGACAGGGAGGTTTAGAGAGACCCAGTACTTC
TRBJ1-1 | TRBV28 | NA | CASSPRGSTEAFF | TGTGCCAGCAGCCCGCGAGGTAGCACTGAAGCTTTCTTT
TRBJ2-7 | TRBV5-1 | TRBD2 | CASSFGTSGRDEQYF | TGCGCCAGCAGCTTCGGGACTAGCGGGAGGGATGAGCAGTACTTC
TRBJ2-3 | TRBV4-2 | NA | CASSQDVGNTDTQYF | TGTGCCAGCAGCCAAGATGTGGGGAACACAGATACGCAGTATTTT
TRBJ1-2 | TRBV4-3 | TRBD1 | CASSQERDSFYGYTF | TGCGCCAGCAGCCAAGAAAGGGACAGTTTCTATGGCTACACCTTC
TRBJ1-5 | TRBV10-3 | NA | CAISEDSNQPQHF | TGTGCCATCAGTGAGGACAGCAATCAGCCCCAGCATTTT